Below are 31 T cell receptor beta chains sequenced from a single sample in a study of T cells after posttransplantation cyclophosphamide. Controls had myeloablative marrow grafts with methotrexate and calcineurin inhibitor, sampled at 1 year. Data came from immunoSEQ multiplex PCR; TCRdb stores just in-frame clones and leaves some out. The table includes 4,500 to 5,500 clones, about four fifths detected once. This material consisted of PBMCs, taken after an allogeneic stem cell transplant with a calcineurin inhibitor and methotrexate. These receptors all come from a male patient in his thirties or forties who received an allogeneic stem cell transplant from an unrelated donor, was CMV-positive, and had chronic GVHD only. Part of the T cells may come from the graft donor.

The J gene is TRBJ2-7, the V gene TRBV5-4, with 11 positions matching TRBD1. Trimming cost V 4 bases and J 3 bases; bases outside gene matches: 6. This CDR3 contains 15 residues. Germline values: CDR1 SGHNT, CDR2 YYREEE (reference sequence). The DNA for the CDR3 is TGTGCCAGCAGCCCAGGAGGGACAGGGGGCTACGAGCAGTACTTC. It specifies CASSPGGTGGYEQYF.

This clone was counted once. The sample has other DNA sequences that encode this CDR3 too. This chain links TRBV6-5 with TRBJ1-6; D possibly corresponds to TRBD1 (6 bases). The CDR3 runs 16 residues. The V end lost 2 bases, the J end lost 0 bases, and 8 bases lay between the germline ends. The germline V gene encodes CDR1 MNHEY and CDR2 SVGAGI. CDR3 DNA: TGTGCCAGCAGTTACGGACAGAGCTCCTATAATTCACCCCTCCACTTT. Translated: CASSYGQSSYNSPLHF.

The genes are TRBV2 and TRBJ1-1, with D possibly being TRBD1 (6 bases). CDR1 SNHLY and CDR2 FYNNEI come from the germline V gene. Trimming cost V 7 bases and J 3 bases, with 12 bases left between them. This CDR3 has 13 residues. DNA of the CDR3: TGTGCCAGCACCACACAGGGTTACACTGAAGCTTTCTTT. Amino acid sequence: CASTTQGYTEAFF.

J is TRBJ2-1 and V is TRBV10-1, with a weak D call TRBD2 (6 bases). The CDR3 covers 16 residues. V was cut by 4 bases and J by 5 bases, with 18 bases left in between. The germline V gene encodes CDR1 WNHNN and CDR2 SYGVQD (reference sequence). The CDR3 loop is CASSGRDSNQNNEQFF. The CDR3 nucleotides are TGCGCCAGCAGTGGTAGGGACTCCAATCAAAACAATGAGCAGTTCTTC.

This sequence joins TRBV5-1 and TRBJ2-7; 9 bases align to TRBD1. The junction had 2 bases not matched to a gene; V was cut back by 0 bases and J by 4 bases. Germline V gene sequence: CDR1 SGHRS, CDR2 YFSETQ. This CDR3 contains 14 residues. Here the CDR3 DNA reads TGCGCCAGCAGCTTGGGACAGGGGGGGTACGAGCAGTACTTC. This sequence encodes CASSLGQGGYEQYF.

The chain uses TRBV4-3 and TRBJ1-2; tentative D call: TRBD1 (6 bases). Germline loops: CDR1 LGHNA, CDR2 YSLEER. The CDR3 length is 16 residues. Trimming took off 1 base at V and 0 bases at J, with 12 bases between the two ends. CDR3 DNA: TGCGCCAGCAGCCAAGGAGTCACAGGGACTAACTATGGCTACACCTTC. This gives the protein CASSQGVTGTNYGYTF.

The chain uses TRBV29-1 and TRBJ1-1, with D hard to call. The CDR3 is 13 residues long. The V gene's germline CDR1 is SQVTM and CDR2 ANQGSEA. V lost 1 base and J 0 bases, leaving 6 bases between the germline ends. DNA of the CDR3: TGCAGCGTTGAAGGGCTGATGAACACTGAAGCTTTCTTT. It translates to CSVEGLMNTEAFF.

CDR3 in DNA: TGTGCCAGCAGCACCAGTCCCCTTGAAGCTTTCTTT. Its protein is CASSTSPLEAFF. The chain carries TRBV5-4 and TRBJ1-1, with D unresolved. This CDR3 is 12 amino acids long. Germline V gives CDR1 SGHNT, CDR2 YYREEE (reference sequence). V was pared by 4 bases and J by 7 bases, with 11 bases between.

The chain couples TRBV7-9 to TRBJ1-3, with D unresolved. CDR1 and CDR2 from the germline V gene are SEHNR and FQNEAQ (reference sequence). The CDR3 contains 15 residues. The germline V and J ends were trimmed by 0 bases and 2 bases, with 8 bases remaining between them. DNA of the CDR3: TGTGCCAGCAGCTTAGCACTTACGCCTGGAAACACCATATATTTT. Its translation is CASSLALTPGNTIYF.

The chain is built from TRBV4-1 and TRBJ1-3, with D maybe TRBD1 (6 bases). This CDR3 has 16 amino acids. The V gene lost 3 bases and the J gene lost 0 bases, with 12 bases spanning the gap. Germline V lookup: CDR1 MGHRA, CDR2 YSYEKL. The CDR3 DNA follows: TGCGCCAGCAGCCAGGCGACAGGAACCTCTGGAAACACCATATATTTT. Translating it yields CASSQATGTSGNTIYF.

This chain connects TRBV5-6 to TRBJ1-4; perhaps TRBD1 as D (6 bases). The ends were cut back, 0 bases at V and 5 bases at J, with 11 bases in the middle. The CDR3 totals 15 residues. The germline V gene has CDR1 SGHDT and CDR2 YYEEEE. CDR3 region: CASSLEGGANEKLFF. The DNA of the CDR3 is TGTGCCAGCAGCTTGGAGGGGGGGGCCAATGAAAAACTGTTTTTT.

The DNA of the CDR3 is TGTGCCAGTAGTGTGTGGACTGTAGCCAAAAACATTCAGTACTTC. Translating gives CASSVWTVAKNIQYF. This chain joins TRBV19 and TRBJ2-4; perhaps TRBD2 as D (5 bases). The germline V gene encodes CDR1 LNHDA and CDR2 SQIVND (reference sequence). V was pared by 5 bases and J by 0 bases, with 11 bases between. The CDR3 runs to 15 residues.

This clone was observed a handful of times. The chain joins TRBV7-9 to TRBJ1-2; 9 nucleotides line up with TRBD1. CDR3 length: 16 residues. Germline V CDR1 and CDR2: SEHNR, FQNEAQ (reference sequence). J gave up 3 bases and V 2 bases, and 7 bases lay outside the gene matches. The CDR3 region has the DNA TGTGCCAGCAGCTTACCGGACAGGGGACTCGACTATGGCTACACCTTC. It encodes CASSLPDRGLDYGYTF.

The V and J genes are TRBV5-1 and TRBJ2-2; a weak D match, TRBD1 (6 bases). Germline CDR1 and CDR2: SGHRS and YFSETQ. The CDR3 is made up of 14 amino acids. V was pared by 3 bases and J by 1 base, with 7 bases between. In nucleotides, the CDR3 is TGCGCCAGCAGCTCGACAGGGAACACCGGGGAGCTGTTTTTT. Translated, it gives CASSSTGNTGELFF.

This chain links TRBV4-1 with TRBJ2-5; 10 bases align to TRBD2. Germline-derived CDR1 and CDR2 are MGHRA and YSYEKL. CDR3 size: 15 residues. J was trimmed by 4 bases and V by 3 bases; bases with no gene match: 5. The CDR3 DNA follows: TGCGCCAGCAGCCAGCTAGCGGGAGTGGTAGAGACCCAGTACTTC. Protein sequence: CASSQLAGVVETQYF.

The CDR3 DNA is TGTGCCAGCAAACGGACAGGGACCTACGAGCAGTACTTC. It translates to CASKRTGTYEQYF. V usage is TRBV2 and J usage is TRBJ2-7; the match to TRBD1 covers 8 bases. V shed 7 bases and J 2 bases; nucleotides not matched to a gene: 4. The CDR3 covers 13 residues. Germline V gene lookup returns CDR1 SNHLY and CDR2 FYNNEI.

The CDR3 protein is CSVVSATGTGELFF. Written as DNA, the CDR3 is TGCAGCGTCGTCTCCGCTACAGGCACCGGGGAGCTGTTTTTT. The gene calls are TRBV29-1 and TRBJ2-2; tentatively, D is TRBD1 (5 bases). Trimming shortened V by 6 bases and J by 4 bases, and 15 bases separated the two germline ends. The germline gives CDR1 SQVTM, CDR2 ANQGSEA. The CDR3 covers 14 residues.

The CDR3 sequence: CASSQDRNTEAFF. The CDR3 DNA is TGCGCCAGCAGCCAAGACAGGAACACTGAAGCTTTCTTT. The gene calls are TRBV4-3 and TRBJ1-1; D is unresolved. The CDR3 contains 13 residues. Germline V CDR1 and CDR2: LGHNA, YSLEER. V was cut by 0 bases and J by 1 base, with 3 bases left in between.

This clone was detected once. As DNA, the CDR3 is TGTGCCAGCAGTGACTCTGGGAGGAGTTCGCATGAGCAGTTCTTC. Translation gives CASSDSGRSSHEQFF. The rearrangement joins TRBV6-4 to TRBJ2-1; perhaps TRBD2 as D (6 bases). Germline lookup yields CDR1 MRHNA and CDR2 SNTAGT. V gave up 0 bases and J gave up 8 bases, with 14 bases separating them. The CDR3 is 15 residues long.

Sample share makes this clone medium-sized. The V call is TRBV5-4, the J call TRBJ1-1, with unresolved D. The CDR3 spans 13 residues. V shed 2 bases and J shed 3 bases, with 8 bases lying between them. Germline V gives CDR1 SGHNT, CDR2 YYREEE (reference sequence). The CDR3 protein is CASSFTRDTEAFF. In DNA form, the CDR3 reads TGTGCCAGCAGCTTTACCCGGGACACTGAAGCTTTCTTT. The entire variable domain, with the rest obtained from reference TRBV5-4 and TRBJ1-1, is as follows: ETGVTQSPTHLIKTRGQQVTLRCSSQSGHNTVSWYQQALGQGPQFIFQYYREEENGRGNFPPRFSGLQFPNYSSELNVNALELDDSALYLCASSFTRDTEAFFGQGTRLTVV.

The CDR3 region has the DNA TGTGCCAGCTCACCAAGAGCTGCGGACAGGATGAACACTGAAGCTTTCTTT. Its translation is CASSPRAADRMNTEAFF. The genes are TRBV18 and TRBJ1-1; TRBD1 agrees at 7 bases. The J segment lost 0 bases and the V segment lost 2 bases, leaving 9 bases of the junction unmatched. Germline V gene lookup returns CDR1 KGHSH and CDR2 LQKENI. This CDR3 spans 17 amino acids.

The CDR3 sequence: CASSLGGSGYPIYEQYF. The DNA for the CDR3 is TGTGCCAGCAGCTTGGGGGGTAGCGGCTACCCTATCTACGAGCAGTACTTC. The J gene is TRBJ2-7, the V gene TRBV5-6, with D possibly matching TRBD2 (6 bases). Germline V gene sequence: CDR1 SGHDT, CDR2 YYEEEE. V was shortened by 0 bases and J by 3 bases, with 19 bases between the two germline ends. This CDR3 contains 17 residues.

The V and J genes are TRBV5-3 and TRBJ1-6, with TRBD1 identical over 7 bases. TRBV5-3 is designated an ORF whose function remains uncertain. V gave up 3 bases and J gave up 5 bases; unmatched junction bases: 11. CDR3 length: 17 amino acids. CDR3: CARSSTGDTEDNSPLHF. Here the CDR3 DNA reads TGTGCCAGAAGCTCCACAGGGGATACCGAAGATAATTCACCCCTCCACTTT.

CDR3 sequence reads: CASSLELGVEQYF. Here the CDR3 DNA reads TGTGCCAGCAGCCTTGAACTAGGTGTCGAGCAGTACTTC. The gene calls are TRBV27 and TRBJ2-7; D might be TRBD2 (5 bases). Germline loops: CDR1 MNHEY, CDR2 SMNVEV (reference sequence). V shed 6 bases and J shed 6 bases, with 15 bases lying between them. This CDR3 has 13 residues.

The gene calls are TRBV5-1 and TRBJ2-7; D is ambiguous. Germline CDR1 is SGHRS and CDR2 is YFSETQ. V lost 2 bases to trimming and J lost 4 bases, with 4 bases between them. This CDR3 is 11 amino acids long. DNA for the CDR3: TGCGCCAGCAGCTTTGAGTACGAGCAGTACTTC. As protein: CASSFEYEQYF.

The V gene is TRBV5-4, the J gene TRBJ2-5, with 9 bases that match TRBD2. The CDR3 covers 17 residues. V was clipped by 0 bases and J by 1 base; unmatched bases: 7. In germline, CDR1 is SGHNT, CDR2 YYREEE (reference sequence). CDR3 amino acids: CASSLGGIAGVQETQYF. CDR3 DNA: TGTGCCAGCAGCTTGGGGGGGATAGCGGGGGTCCAAGAGACCCAGTACTTC.

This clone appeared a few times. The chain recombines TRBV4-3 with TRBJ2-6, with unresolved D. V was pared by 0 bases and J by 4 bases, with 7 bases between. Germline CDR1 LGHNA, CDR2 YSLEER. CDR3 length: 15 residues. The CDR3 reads CASSQERFGANVLTF. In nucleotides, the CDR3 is TGCGCCAGCAGCCAAGAGAGGTTCGGGGCCAACGTCCTGACTTTC.

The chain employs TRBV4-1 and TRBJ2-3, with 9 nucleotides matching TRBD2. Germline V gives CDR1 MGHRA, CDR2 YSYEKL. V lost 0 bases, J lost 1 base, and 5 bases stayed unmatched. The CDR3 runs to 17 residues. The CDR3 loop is CASSQDPERGGTDTQYF. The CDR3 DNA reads TGCGCCAGCAGCCAAGACCCGGAGCGGGGGGGCACAGATACGCAGTATTTT.

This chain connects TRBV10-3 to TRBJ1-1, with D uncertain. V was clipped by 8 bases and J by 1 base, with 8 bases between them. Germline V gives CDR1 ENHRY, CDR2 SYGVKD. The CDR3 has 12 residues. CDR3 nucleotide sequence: TGTGCCATCGGGCAGACGAACACTGAAGCTTTCTTT. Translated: CAIGQTNTEAFF.

The CDR3 sequence is CAWSPLGAGDSPLHF. In DNA form, the CDR3 reads TGTGCCTGGAGTCCGCTGGGGGCAGGGGATTCACCCCTCCACTTT. The chain joins TRBV30 to TRBJ1-6; perhaps TRBD1 as D (6 bases). V dropped 2 bases and J dropped 8 bases, with 16 bases sitting between them. CDR3 size: 15 residues. The germline V gene has CDR1 GTSNPN and CDR2 SVGIG (reference sequence).

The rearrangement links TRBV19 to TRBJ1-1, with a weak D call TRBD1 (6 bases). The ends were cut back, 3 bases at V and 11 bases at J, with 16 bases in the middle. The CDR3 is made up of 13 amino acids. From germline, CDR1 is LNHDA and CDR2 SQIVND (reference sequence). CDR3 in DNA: TGTGCCAGTAGTATGGGGGCACAAATTGGGGCTTTCTTT. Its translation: CASSMGAQIGAFF.